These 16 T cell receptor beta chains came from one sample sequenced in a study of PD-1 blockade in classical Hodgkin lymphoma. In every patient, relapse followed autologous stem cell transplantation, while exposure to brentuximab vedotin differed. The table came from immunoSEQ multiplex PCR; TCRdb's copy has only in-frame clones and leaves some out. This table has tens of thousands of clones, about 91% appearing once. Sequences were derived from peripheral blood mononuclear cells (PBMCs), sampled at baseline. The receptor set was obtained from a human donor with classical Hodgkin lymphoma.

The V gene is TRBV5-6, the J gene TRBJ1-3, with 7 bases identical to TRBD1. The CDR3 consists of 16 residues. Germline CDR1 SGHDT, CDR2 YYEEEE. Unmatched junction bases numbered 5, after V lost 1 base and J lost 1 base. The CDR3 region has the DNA TGTGCCAGCAGCTTGACCCTGACAGGGTCTGGAAACACCATATATTTT. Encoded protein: CASSLTLTGSGNTIYF. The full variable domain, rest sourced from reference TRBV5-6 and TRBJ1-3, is DAGVTQSPTHLIKTRGQQVTLRCSPKSGHDTVSWYQQALGQGPQFIFQYYEEEERQRGNFPDRFSGHQFPNYSSELNVNALLLGDSALYLCASSLTLTGSGNTIYFGEGSWLTVV.

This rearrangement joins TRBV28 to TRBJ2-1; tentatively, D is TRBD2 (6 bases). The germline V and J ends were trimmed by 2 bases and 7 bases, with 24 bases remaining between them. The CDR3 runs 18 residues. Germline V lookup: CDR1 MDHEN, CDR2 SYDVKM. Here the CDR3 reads CASSLKALGLARENEQFF. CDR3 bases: TGTGCCAGCAGTTTAAAGGCCTTAGGGCTAGCGAGAGAAAATGAGCAGTTCTTC.

The DNA of the CDR3 is TGCGCCAGCAGGGCCGAAGGGGCAGGGGGCTACACCTTC. It codes for CASRAEGAGGYTF. V and J are TRBV5-1 and TRBJ1-2; D is perhaps TRBD1 (5 bases). Deletions cut 5 bases from V and 8 bases from J, with 16 bases between. The CDR3 runs 13 residues. Germline lookup yields CDR1 SGHRS and CDR2 YFSETQ. The variable domain in full, with the rest retrieved from reference TRBV5-1 and TRBJ1-2, is KAGVTQTPRYLIKTRGQQVTLSCSPISGHRSVSWYQQTPGQGLQFLFEYFSETQRNKGNFPGRFSGRQFSNSRSEMNVSTLELGDSALYLCASRAEGAGGYTFGSGTRLTVV.

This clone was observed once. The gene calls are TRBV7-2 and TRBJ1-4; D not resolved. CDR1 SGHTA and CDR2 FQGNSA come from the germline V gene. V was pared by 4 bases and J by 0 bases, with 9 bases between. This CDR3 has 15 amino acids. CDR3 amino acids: CASSSQRATNEKLFF. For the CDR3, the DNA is TGTGCCAGCAGCTCACAGAGGGCAACTAATGAAAAACTGTTTTTT. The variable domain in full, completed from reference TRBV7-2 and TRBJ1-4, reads GAGVSQSPSNKVTEKGKDVELRCDPISGHTALYWYRQSLGQGLEFLIYFQGNSAPDKSGLPSDRFSAERTGGSVSTLTIQRTQQEDSAVYLCASSSQRATNEKLFFGSGTQLSVL.

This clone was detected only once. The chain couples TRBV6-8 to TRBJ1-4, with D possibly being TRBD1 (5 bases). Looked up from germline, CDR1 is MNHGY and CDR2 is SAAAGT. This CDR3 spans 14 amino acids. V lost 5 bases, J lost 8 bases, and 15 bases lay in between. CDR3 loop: CASSQTAGSEKLFF. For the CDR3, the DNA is TGTGCCAGCAGTCAGACAGCCGGGTCGGAAAAACTGTTTTTT.

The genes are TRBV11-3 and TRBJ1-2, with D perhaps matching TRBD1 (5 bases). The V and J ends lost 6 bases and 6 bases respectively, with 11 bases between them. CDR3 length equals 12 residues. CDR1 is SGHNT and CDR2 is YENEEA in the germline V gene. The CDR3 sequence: CASRSGLHGYTF. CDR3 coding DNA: TGTGCCAGCAGGTCAGGGCTACATGGCTACACCTTC.

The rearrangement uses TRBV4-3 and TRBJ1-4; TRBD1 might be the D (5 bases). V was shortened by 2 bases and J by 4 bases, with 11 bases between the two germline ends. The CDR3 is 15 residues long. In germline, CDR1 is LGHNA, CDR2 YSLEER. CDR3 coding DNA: TGCGCCAGCAGCCAACGGGACGTACTTAATGAAAAACTGTTTTTT. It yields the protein CASSQRDVLNEKLFF.

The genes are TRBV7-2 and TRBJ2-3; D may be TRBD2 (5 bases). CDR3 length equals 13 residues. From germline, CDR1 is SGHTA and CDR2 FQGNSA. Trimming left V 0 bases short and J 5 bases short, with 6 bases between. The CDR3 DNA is TGTGCCAGCAGCTTAGCGGGGAGAGATACGCAGTATTTT. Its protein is CASSLAGRDTQYF.

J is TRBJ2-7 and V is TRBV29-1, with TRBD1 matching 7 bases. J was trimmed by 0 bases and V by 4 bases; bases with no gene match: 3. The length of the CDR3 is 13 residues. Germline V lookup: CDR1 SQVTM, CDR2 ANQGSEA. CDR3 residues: CSVAGQYSYEQYF. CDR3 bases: TGCAGCGTTGCGGGACAGTACTCCTACGAGCAGTACTTC.

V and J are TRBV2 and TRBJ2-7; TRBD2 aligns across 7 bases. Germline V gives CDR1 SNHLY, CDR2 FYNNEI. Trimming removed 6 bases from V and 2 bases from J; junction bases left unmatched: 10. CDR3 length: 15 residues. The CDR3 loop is CASSPTGTTPYEQYF. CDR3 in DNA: TGTGCCAGCAGCCCGACCGGGACTACACCCTACGAGCAGTACTTC. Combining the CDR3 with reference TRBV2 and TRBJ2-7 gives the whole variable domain EPEVTQTPSHQVTQMGQEVILRCVPISNHLYFYWYRQILGQKVEFLVSFYNNEISEKSEIFDDQFSVERPDGSNFTLKIRSTKLEDSAMYFCASSPTGTTPYEQYFGPGTRLTVT.

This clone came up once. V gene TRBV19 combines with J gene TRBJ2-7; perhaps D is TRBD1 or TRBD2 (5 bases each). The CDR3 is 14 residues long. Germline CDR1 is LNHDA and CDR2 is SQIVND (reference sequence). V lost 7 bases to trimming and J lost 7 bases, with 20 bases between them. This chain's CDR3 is CASTGTLGLREQYF. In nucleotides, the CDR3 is TGTGCCAGTACCGGGACCCTCGGCCTACGAGAGCAGTACTTC.

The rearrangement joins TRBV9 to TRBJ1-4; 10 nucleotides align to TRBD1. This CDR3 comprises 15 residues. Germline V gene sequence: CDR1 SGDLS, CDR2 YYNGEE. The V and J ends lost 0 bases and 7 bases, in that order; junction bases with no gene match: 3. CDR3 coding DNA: TGTGCCAGCAGCGTAGGGACAGGGGGAGGTGAAAAACTGTTTTTT. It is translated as CASSVGTGGGEKLFF.

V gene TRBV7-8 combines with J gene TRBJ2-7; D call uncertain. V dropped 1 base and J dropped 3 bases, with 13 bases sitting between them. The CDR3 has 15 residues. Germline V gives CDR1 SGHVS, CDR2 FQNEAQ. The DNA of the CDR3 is TGTGCCAGCAGCTTAGTGGGTGGCAACCTCTACGAGCAGTACTTC. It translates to CASSLVGGNLYEQYF.

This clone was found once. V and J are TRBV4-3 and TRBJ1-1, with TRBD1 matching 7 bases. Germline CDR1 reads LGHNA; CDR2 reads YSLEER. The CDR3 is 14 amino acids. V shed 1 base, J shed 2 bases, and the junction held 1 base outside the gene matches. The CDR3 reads CASSQGQGNTEAFF. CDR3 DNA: TGCGCCAGCAGCCAAGGACAGGGAAACACTGAAGCTTTCTTT.

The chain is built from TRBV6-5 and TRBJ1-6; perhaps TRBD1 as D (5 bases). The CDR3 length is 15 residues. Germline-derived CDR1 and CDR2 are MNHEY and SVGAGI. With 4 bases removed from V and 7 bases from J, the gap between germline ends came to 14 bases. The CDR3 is CASSSFRVENSPLHF. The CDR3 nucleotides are TGTGCCAGCAGTTCTTTCAGGGTAGAAAATTCACCCCTCCACTTT.

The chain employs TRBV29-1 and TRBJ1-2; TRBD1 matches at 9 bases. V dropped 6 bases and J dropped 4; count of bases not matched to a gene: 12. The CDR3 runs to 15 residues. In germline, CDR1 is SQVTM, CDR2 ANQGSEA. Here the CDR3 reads CSVPGVQGASYGYTF. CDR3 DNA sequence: TGCAGCGTCCCCGGGGTACAGGGGGCCTCCTATGGCTACACCTTC.